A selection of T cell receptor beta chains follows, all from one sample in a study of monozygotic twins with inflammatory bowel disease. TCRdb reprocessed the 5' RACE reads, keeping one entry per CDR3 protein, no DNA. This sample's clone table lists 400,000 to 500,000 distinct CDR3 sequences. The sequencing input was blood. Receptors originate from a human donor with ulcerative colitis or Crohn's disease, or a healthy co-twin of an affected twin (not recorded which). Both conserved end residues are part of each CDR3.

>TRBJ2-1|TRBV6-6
CASSYSKNEQFF
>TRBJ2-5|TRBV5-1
CASSLGGLQETQYF
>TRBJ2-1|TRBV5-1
CASSLDLGLPNEQFF
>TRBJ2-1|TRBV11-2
CASSPPDYEQFF
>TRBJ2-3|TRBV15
CATSRDLKAPTDTQYF
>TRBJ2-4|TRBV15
CATSRDPGSGHIQYF
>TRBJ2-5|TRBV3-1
CAAGSPRAQYF
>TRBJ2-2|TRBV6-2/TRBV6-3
CASSYEWGKTSASAGELFF
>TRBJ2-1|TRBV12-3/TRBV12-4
CASKEDSRVSGEQFF
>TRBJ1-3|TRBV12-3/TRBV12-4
CASSTSRSSGNTIYF
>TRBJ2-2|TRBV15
CATSRDRGAGELFF
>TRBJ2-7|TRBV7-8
CAGGQGADYEQYF
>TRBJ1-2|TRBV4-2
CASSQDGRTGNGYTF
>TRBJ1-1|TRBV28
CASSPIDSSTEAFF
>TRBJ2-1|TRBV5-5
CASSGWDLEPDEQFF
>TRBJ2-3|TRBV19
CASGAGRIYTDTQYF
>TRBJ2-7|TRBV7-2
CASSQTSLVVYEQYF
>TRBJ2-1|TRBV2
CASSPFMNEQFF
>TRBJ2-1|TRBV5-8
CASSLVASYNEQFF
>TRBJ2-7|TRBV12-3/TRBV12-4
CASTLSGSSYEQYF
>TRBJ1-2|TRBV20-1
CSARGQLDRAGYTF
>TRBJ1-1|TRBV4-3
CASSQDRLGHGNTEAFF
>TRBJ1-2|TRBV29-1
CSVAGGALDYGYTF
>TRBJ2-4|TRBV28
CATRPGVGSKNIQYF
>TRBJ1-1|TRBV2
CASSPDRGPAFF
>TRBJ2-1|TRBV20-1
CSARKVAGSYNEQFF
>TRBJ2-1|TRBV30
CAWSGFGTYNEQFF
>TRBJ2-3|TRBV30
CAWSVGGDTQYF
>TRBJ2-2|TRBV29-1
CSVKVALIGELFF
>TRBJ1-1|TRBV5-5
CASSLVTAPRGTEAFF
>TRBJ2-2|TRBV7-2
CASSNGLANQMAGELFF
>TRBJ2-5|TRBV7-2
CASSLYPVAQETQYF
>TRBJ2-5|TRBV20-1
CKGGLPGLAGAHQETQYF
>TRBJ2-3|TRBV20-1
CSARDFTAGAEYTQYF
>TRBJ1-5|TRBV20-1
CSATSGNQPQHF
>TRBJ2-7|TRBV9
CASSANPGTADPYEQYF
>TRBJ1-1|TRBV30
CAWRGQGAIEAFF
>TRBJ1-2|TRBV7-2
CASSRERSYGYTF
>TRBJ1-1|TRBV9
CASSVRETGLGKTEAFF
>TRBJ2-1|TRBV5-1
CASSGVGGRRVWINEQFF
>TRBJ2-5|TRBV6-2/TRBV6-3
CASSEDSTSQETQYF
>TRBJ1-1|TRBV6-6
CASTNLNTEAFF
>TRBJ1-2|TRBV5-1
CASAARSSGRGYGYTF
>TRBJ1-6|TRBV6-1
CASSGTGSNSPLHF
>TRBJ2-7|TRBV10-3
CAISGGQASEQYF
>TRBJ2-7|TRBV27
CASSLRGPSYEQYF
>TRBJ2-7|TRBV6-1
CASSAYRTPPSYEQYF
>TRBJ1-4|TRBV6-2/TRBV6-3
CASSWDRGSSEKLFF
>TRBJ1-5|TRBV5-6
CASSLLREGSNQPQHF
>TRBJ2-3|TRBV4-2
CASSQEGVVGDTQYF
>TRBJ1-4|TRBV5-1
CASSVGLRENEKLFF
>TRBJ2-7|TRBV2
CASSENNEQYF
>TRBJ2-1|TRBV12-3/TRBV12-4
CASSFVTKNNEQFF
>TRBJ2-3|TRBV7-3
CASSFPGVDTQYF
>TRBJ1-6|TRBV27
CASSGQNRAASPLHF